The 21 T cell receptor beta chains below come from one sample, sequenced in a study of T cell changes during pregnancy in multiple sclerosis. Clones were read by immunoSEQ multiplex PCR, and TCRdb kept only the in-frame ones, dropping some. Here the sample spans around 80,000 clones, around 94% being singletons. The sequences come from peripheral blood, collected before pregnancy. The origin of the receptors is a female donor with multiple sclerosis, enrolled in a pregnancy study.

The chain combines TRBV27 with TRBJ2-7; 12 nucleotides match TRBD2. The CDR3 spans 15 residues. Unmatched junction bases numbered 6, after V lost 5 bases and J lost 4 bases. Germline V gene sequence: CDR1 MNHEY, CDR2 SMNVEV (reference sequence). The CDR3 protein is CASSPTSGSFYEQYF. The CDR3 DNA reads TGTGCCAGCAGTCCGACTAGCGGGAGTTTTTACGAGCAGTACTTC.

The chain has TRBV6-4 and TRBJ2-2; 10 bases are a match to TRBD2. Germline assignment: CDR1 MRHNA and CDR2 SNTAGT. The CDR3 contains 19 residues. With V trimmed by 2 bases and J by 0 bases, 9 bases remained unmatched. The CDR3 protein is CASSDPGLAGVSNTGELFF. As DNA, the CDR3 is TGTGCCAGCAGTGACCCCGGCCTAGCGGGAGTTTCGAACACCGGGGAGCTGTTTTTT.

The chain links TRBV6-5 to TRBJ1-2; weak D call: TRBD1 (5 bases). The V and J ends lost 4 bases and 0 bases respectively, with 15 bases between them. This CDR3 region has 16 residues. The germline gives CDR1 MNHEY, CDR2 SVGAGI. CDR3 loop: CASSSGVPGPNYGYTF. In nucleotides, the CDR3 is TGTGCCAGCAGTTCGGGGGTCCCGGGCCCTAACTATGGCTACACCTTC.

The CDR3 is CASSDPGLAGGPDTQYF. As DNA, the CDR3 is TGTGCCAGCAGTGATCCGGGACTAGCGGGAGGGCCAGATACGCAGTATTTT. V and J are TRBV2 and TRBJ2-3; 16 bases match TRBD2. This CDR3 comprises 17 residues. CDR1 is SNHLY, CDR2 FYNNEI, per germline. Trimming cost V 3 bases and J 4 bases; bases outside gene matches: 4.

CDR3 amino acids: CASSPPPGLAGGPIPYEQYF. For the CDR3, the DNA is TGTGCCAGCAGCCCGCCCCCGGGACTAGCGGGAGGGCCAATCCCTTACGAGCAGTACTTC. The chain combines TRBV12-1 with TRBJ2-7; the D segment call TRBD2 is taken from the table without a DNA check. TRBV12-1 corresponds to a pseudogene. The CDR3 covers 20 residues.

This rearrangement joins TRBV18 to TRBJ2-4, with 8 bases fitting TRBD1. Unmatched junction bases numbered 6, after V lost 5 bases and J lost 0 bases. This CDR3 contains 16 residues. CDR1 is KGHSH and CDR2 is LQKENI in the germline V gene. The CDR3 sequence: CASSADRGLAKNIQYF. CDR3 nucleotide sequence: TGTGCCAGCTCAGCTGACAGGGGCTTAGCCAAAAACATTCAGTACTTC.

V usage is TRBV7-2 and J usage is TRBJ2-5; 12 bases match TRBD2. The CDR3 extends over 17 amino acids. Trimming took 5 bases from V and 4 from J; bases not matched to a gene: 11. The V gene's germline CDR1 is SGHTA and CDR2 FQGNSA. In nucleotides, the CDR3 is TGTGCCAGCAGCCCATGGGGACTAGCGGGCCAAGGAGAGACCCAGTACTTC. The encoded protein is CASSPWGLAGQGETQYF.

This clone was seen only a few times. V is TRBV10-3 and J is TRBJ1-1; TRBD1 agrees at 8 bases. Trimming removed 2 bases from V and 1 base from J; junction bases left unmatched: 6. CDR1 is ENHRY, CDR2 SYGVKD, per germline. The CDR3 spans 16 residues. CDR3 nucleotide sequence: TGTGCCATCAGTGAGGGTCCCGGGACAGGGAACACTGAAGCTTTCTTT. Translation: CAISEGPGTGNTEAFF.

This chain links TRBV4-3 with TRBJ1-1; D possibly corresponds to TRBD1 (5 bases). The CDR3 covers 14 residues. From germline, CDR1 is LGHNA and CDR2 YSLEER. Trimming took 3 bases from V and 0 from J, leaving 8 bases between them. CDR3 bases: TGCGCCAGCAGCCAGAGGACACTGAACACTGAAGCTTTCTTT. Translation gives CASSQRTLNTEAFF.

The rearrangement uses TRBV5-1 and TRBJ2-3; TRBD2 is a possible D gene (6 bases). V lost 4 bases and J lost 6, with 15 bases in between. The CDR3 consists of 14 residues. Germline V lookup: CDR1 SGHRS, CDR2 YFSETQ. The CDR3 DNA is TGCGCCAGCAGCCTCGTCCCAGGGAGGGATACGCAGTATTTT. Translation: CASSLVPGRDTQYF.

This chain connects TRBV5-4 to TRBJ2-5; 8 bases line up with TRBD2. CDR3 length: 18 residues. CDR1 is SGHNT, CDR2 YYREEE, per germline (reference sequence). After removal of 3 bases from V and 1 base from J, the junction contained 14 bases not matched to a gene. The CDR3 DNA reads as TGTGCCAGCAGCTCGTACGTGGGGGGCGGGGGGAGCCAAGAGACCCAGTACTTC. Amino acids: CASSSYVGGGGSQETQYF.

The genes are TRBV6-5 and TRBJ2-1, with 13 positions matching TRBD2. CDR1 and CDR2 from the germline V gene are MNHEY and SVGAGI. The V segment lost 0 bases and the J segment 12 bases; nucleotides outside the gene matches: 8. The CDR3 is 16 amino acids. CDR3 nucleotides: TGTGCCAGCAGTTACTCCGGGACTAGCGGGATGTCGGTGCAGTTCTTC. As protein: CASSYSGTSGMSVQFF.

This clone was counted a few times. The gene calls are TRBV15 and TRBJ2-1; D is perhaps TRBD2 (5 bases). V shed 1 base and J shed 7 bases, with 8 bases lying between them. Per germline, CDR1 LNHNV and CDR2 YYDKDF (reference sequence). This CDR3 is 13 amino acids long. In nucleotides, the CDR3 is TGTGCCACCAGCAGAGGACCGGGGAATGAGCAGTTCTTC. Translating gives CATSRGPGNEQFF.

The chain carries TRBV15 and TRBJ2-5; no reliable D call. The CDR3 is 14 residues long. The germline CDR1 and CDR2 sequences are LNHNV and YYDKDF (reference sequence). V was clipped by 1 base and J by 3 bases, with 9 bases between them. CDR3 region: CATSRGAQKETQYF. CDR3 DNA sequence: TGTGCCACCAGCAGAGGGGCACAAAAAGAGACCCAGTACTTC.

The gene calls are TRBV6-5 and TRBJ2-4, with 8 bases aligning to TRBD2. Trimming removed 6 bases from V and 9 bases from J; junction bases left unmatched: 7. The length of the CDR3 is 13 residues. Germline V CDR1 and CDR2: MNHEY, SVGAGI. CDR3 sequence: CASRQGLAGIQYF. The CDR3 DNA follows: TGTGCCAGCAGACAAGGACTAGCAGGCATTCAGTACTTC.

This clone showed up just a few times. CDR3 amino acids: CATSRGGAEATDTQYF. The CDR3, as DNA: TGTGCCACCAGCAGAGGGGGAGCGGAGGCTACAGATACGCAGTATTTT. The chain uses TRBV15 and TRBJ2-3; TRBD2 is a possible D gene (5 bases). The CDR3 spans 16 residues. Per the germline V gene, CDR1 is LNHNV and CDR2 is YYDKDF (reference sequence). V shed 1 base and J shed 3 bases, with 14 bases lying between them. Combining the CDR3 with reference TRBV15 and TRBJ2-3 gives the whole variable domain DAMVIQNPRYQVTQFGKPVTLSCSQTLNHNVMYWYQQKSSQAPKLLFHYYDKDFNNEADTPDNFQSRRPNTSFCFLDIRSPGLGDTAMYLCATSRGGAEATDTQYFGPGTRLTVL.

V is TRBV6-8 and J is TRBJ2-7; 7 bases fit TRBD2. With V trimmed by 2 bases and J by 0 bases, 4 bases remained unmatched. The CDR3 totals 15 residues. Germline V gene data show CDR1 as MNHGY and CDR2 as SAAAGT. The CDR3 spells CASSYTSESSYEQYF. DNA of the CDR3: TGTGCCAGCAGTTACACTAGCGAGAGCTCCTACGAGCAGTACTTC.

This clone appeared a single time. The CDR3 loop is CATRDYRSTDTQYF. The CDR3, as DNA: TGTGCCACCCGGGACTACCGTAGCACAGATACGCAGTATTTT. The gene calls are TRBV27 and TRBJ2-3; TRBD2 matches at 7 bases. This CDR3 contains 14 residues. From germline, CDR1 is MNHEY and CDR2 SMNVEV (reference sequence). After removal of 10 bases from V and 0 bases from J, the junction contained 7 bases not matched to a gene.

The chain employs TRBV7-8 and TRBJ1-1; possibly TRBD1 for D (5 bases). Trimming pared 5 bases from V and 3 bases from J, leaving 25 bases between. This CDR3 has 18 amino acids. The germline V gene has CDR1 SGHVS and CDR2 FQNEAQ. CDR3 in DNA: TGTGCCAGCAGCCCTTTTTCATCTTATGCGGGGCAGCACACTGAAGCTTTCTTT. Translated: CASSPFSSYAGQHTEAFF.

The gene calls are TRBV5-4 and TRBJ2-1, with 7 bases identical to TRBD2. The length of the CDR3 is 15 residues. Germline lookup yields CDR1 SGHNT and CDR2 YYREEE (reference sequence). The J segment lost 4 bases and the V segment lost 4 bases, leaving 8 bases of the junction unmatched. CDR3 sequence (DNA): TGTGCCAGCAGCCCGCGGGGGATCTTTTACAATGAGCAGTTCTTC. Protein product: CASSPRGIFYNEQFF. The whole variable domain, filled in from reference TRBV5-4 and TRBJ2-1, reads ETGVTQSPTHLIKTRGQQVTLRCSSQSGHNTVSWYQQALGQGPQFIFQYYREEENGRGNFPPRFSGLQFPNYSSELNVNALELDDSALYLCASSPRGIFYNEQFFGPGTRLTVL.

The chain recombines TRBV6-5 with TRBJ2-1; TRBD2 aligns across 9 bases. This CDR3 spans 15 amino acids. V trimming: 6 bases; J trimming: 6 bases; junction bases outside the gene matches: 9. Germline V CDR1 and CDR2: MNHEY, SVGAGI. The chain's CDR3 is CASRLGLAGINEQFF. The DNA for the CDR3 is TGTGCCAGCAGGCTTGGGCTAGCGGGGATCAATGAGCAGTTCTTC.